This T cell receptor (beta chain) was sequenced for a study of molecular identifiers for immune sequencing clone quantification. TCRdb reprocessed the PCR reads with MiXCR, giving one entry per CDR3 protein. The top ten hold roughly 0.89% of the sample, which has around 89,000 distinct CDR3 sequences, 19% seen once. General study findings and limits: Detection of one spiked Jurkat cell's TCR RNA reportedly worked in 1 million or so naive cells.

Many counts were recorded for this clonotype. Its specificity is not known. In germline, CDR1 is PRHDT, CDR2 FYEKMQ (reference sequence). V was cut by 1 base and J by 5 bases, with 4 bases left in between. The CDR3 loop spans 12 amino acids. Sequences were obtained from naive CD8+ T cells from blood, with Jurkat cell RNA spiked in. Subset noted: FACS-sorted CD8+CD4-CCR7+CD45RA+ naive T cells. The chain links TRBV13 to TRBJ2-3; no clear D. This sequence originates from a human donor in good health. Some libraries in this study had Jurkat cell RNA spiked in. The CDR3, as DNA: TGTGCCAGCAGCTTAGCGGGAGATACGCAGTATTTT. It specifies CASSLAGDTQYF.